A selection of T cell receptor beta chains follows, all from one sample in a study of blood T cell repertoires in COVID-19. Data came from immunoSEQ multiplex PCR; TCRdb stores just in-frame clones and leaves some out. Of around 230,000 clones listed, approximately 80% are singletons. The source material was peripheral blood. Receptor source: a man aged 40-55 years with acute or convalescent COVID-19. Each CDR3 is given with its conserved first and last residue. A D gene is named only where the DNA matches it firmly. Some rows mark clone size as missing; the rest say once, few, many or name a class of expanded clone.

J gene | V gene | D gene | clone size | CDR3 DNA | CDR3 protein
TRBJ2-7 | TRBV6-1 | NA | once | TGTGCCAGCAGTGGTGGGAGAGGTTTGAAAACCTACGAGCAGTACTTC | CASSGGRGLKTYEQYF
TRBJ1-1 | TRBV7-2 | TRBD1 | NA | TGTGCCAGCAGCCTGCAGGCAGGGGGAAACGCTGAAGCTTTCTTT | CASSLQAGGNAEAFF
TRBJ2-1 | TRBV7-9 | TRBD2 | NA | TGTGCCAGCGGGGGGGGACCCACTTCCTACAATGAGCAGTTCTTC | CASGGGPTSYNEQFF
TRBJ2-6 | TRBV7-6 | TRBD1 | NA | TGTGCCAGCAGCCCGACAGGGCTCTCTGGGGCCAACGTCCTGACTTTC | CASSPTGLSGANVLTF
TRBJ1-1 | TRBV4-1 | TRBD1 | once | TGCGCCAGCAGCCAAGCCGGGACAGCAAACACTGAAGCTTTCTTT | CASSQAGTANTEAFF
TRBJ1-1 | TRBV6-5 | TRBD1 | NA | TGTGCCAGCACCTTACACGGGACAGGGTGGACTGAAGCTTTCTTT | CASTLHGTGWTEAFF
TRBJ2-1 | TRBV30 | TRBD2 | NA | TGTGCCTGGAGTGAGGGAGGGGCAGGCCCCCTGGATGAGCAGTTCTTC | CAWSEGGAGPLDEQFF
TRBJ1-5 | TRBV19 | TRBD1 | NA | TGTGCCAGTAGTATGGTGACTGGACAGGGGAATCAGCCCCAGCATTTT | CASSMVTGQGNQPQHF
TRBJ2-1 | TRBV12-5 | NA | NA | TGTGCTAGTGCCCGTATGTCTAGCAATGAGCAGTTCTTC | CASARMSSNEQFF
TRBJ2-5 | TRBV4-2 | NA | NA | TGTGCCAGCAGCCAAGGTTCCAGGGGCCAAGAGACCCAGTACTTC | CASSQGSRGQETQYF
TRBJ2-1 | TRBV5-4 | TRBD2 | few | TGTGCCAGCAGCTTGGCGAACCGGGAGGGTGAGCAGTTCTTC | CASSLANREGEQFF
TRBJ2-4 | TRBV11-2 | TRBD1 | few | TGTGCCAGCAGCCCCACAGGGGTGGTCAAAAACATTCAGTACTTC | CASSPTGVVKNIQYF
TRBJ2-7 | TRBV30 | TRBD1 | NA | TGTGCCTGGACCCGTAAGGGGACAGATTACTACGAGCAGTACTTC | CAWTRKGTDYYEQYF
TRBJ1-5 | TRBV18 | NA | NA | TGTGCCAGCTCACCGGACAGTTCGGGCAATCAGCCCCAGCATTTT | CASSPDSSGNQPQHF
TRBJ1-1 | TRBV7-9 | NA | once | TGTGCCAGCAGCGGCACGGGACTCATGAACACTGAAGCTTTCTTT | CASSGTGLMNTEAFF
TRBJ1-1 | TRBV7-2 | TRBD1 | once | TGTGCCAGCAGCTTAGGGGGGACAGGGGTCGGCACTGAAGCTTTCTTT | CASSLGGTGVGTEAFF